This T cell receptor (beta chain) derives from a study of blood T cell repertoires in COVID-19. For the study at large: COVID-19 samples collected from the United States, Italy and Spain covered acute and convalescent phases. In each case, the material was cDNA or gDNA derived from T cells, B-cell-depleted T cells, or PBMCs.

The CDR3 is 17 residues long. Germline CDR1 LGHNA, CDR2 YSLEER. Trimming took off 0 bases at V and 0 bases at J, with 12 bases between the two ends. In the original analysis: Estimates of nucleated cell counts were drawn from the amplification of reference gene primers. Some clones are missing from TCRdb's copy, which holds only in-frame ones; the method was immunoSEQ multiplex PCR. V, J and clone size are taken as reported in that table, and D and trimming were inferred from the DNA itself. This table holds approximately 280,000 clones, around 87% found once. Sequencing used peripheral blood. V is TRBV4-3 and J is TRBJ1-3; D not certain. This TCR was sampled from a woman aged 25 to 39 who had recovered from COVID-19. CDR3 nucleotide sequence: TGCGCCAGCAGCCAAGATCAAGTGGGGAGCTCTGGAAACACCATATATTTT. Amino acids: CASSQDQVGSSGNTIYF.